The 28 T cell receptor beta chains below come from one sample, sequenced in a study of OX40 agonist ivuxolimab in advanced cancers. Here immunoSEQ multiplex PCR was the method, and the copy in TCRdb shows in-frame clones only, minus some. The table includes 55,000 to 80,000 clones, roughly nine tenths detected once. This specimen was CD4+ or CD8+ T cells sorted from blood, taken in a trial of the OX40 agonist ivuxolimab. These receptors were taken from an adult with an advanced solid tumor such as melanoma, head and neck, liver or kidney cancer.

This clone was counted a single time. The rearrangement uses TRBV6-1 and TRBJ2-3; perhaps TRBD1 as D (5 bases). This CDR3 spans 15 amino acids. CDR1 and CDR2 from the germline V gene are MNHNS and SASEGT. V dropped 5 bases and J dropped 4 bases, with 16 bases sitting between them. Here the CDR3 DNA reads TGTGCCAGCAGTCCATTATCCAGGGTGGCAGATACGCAGTATTTT. Protein: CASSPLSRVADTQYF.

This clone was seen just once. V usage is TRBV14 and J usage is TRBJ2-3, with 8 bases that match TRBD2. V trimming: 3 bases; J trimming: 1 base; junction bases outside the gene matches: 12. The CDR3 contains 18 residues. Germline CDR1 reads SGHDN; CDR2 reads FVKESK. The CDR3 loop reads CASSHRIGTSGRTDTQYF. As DNA, the CDR3 is TGTGCCAGCAGCCATCGAATTGGTACTAGCGGACGCACAGATACGCAGTATTTT.

The chain links TRBV9 to TRBJ2-1, with 14 bases matching TRBD2. V lost 1 base to trimming and J lost 5 bases; unmatched junction nucleotides: 2. Germline V gives CDR1 SGDLS, CDR2 YYNGEE. The CDR3 is made up of 16 amino acids. DNA for the CDR3: TGTGCCAGCAGCGTACGGGGACTAGCGGGAGACAATGAGCAGTTCTTC. Its protein is CASSVRGLAGDNEQFF.

The gene calls are TRBV5-6 and TRBJ1-2; no firm D call. CDR3 length: 13 residues. Germline assignment: CDR1 SGHDT and CDR2 YYEEEE. V was cut by 3 bases and J by 0 bases, with 6 bases left in between. The CDR3 here is CASSSRPNYGYTF. The CDR3 nucleotides are TGTGCCAGCAGCTCCCGTCCTAACTATGGCTACACCTTC.

The genes are TRBV6-1 and TRBJ2-7, with a tentative D call TRBD2 (6 bases). CDR1 is MNHNS, CDR2 SASEGT, per germline. The CDR3 contains 16 residues. The ends were cut back, 2 bases at V and 6 bases at J, with 20 bases in the middle. The CDR3 spells CASSEIIGLASSEQYF. The CDR3 nucleotides read TGTGCCAGCAGTGAAATAATTGGCCTAGCGTCGTCCGAGCAGTACTTC.

This clone was counted a few times. The gene calls are TRBV7-9 and TRBJ1-3; D remains unclear. Germline assignment: CDR1 SEHNR and CDR2 FQNEAQ (reference sequence). V dropped 6 bases and J dropped 0 bases, with 12 bases sitting between them. The CDR3 length is 15 residues. The CDR3 reads CASSNDVLSGNTIYF. CDR3 bases: TGTGCCAGCAGTAACGACGTTCTCTCTGGAAACACCATATATTTT.

With regard to this clone: At one boundary the junction diverges from the germline segment, which might be a read error. CDR3 nucleotide sequence: TGCGCCAGCAGTACCCTTCCGAACATGAACACTGAAGTTTTCTTT. Protein product: CASSTLPNMNTEVFF. The chain joins TRBV4-1 to TRBJ1-1, with D unclear. The CDR3 is 15 residues long. Germline CDR1 MGHRA, CDR2 YSYEKL.

The V and J genes are TRBV2 and TRBJ2-6, with D uncertain. The germline CDR1 and CDR2 sequences are SNHLY and FYNNEI. CDR3 size: 15 residues. V gave up 3 bases and J gave up 2 bases, with 8 bases separating them. The CDR3 sequence is CASSDAPPGANVLTF. The DNA for the CDR3 is TGTGCCAGCAGTGACGCACCTCCTGGGGCCAACGTCCTGACTTTC.

This chain joins TRBV10-3 and TRBJ1-1, with D unresolved. Trimming removed 0 bases at V and 2 bases at J, with 4 bases between. Germline values: CDR1 ENHRY, CDR2 SYGVKD. The CDR3 has 13 residues. The DNA of the CDR3 is TGTGCCATCAGTGAGTCCTTTAACACTGAAGCTTTCTTT. It specifies CAISESFNTEAFF.

The V call is TRBV4-2, the J call TRBJ2-1, with 7 nucleotides matching TRBD2. The junction had 9 bases not matched to a gene; V was cut back by 4 bases and J by 0 bases. This CDR3 is 17 amino acids long. The germline V gene encodes CDR1 LGHNA and CDR2 YNFKEQ. Written as DNA, the CDR3 is TGTGCCAGCAGCCGCGATTCTAGCGGTGGCTCCTACAATGAGCAGTTCTTC. It codes for CASSRDSSGGSYNEQFF.

This sequence joins TRBV28 and TRBJ2-1; tentative D call: TRBD2 (5 bases). Germline assignment: CDR1 MDHEN and CDR2 SYDVKM. The CDR3 consists of 15 residues. The V and J ends lost 6 bases and 5 bases respectively, with 17 bases between them. CDR3 sequence: CASRLIGLGHNEQFF. CDR3 sequence (DNA): TGTGCCAGCAGACTAATCGGACTCGGCCACAATGAGCAGTTCTTC.

This chain joins TRBV19 and TRBJ1-2, with 7 bases identical to TRBD1. With 7 bases clipped from V and 6 bases from J, the junction kept 17 bases outside the gene matches. The CDR3 is 16 residues long. Germline V gene data show CDR1 as LNHDA and CDR2 as SQIVND (reference sequence). The CDR3 DNA sequence: TGTGCCAGTATAGCTCAGGGGCCAGGGGGGACTAATGGCTACACCTTC. It is translated as CASIAQGPGGTNGYTF.

This chain links TRBV2 with TRBJ1-5; maybe TRBD1 (6 bases). Germline CDR1 and CDR2: SNHLY and FYNNEI. V was pared by 8 bases and J by 8 bases, with 16 bases between. CDR3 length: 13 residues. The CDR3 DNA sequence: TGTGCCAGCTCAACAGGGTTTAGTAAGCCCCAGCATTTT. The encoded protein is CASSTGFSKPQHF.

The V and J genes are TRBV7-3 and TRBJ2-1, with 10 bases matching TRBD2. The V and J ends lost 2 bases and 5 bases, in that order; junction bases with no gene match: 6. The CDR3 extends over 16 amino acids. Germline V gives CDR1 SGHTA, CDR2 FQGTGA. The CDR3 spells CASSLGGGLADNEQFF. CDR3 coding DNA: TGTGCCAGCAGCTTAGGGGGCGGACTAGCGGACAATGAGCAGTTCTTC.

The V and J genes are TRBV2 and TRBJ2-5; a weak D match, TRBD1 (6 bases). V lost 7 bases and J 6 bases, leaving 18 bases between the germline ends. CDR1 is SNHLY, CDR2 FYNNEI, per germline. The CDR3 has 14 residues. In DNA, the CDR3 is TGTGCCAGCAAGGAGACAGGTTTCTTGCAGACCCAGTACTTC. Protein: CASKETGFLQTQYF.

The chain has TRBV28 and TRBJ2-7; 8 nucleotides align to TRBD1. From germline, CDR1 is MDHEN and CDR2 SYDVKM. With V trimmed by 7 bases and J by 5 bases, 10 bases remained unmatched. CDR3 length: 14 residues. CDR3: CASISGTGVNEQYF. CDR3 nucleotide sequence: TGTGCCAGCATCTCGGGGACAGGAGTCAACGAGCAGTACTTC.

CDR3 sequence: CASSSQRTGANQPQHF. The CDR3 DNA is TGTGCCAGCAGTTCCCAAAGGACAGGCGCCAATCAGCCCCAGCATTTT. The rearrangement uses TRBV28 and TRBJ1-5; TRBD1 matches 7 bases. With V trimmed by 4 bases and J by 3 bases, 9 bases remained unmatched. This CDR3 contains 16 residues. Germline CDR1 and CDR2: MDHEN and SYDVKM.

A few counts support this clone. This chain uses TRBV6-5 with TRBJ1-5, with TRBD1 as a possible D gene (5 bases). The germline V gene encodes CDR1 MNHEY and CDR2 SVGAGI. Between the trimmed V and J ends, which lost 0 bases and 9 bases, there was a span of 9 bases. The CDR3 runs to 13 residues. The CDR3 region is CASSYSAGGPQHF. In DNA, the CDR3 is TGTGCCAGCAGTTACTCCGCGGGGGGGCCCCAGCATTTT.

The chain recombines TRBV29-1 with TRBJ1-2, with a possible D match to TRBD1 (6 bases). The CDR3 sequence is 15 residues long. CDR1 is SQVTM and CDR2 is ANQGSEA in the germline V gene. V was trimmed by 0 bases and J by 5 bases, leaving 16 bases between them. CDR3 DNA sequence: TGCAGCGTTGAAGATGCACAGGGCCGAACTTATGGCTACACCTTC. Protein product: CSVEDAQGRTYGYTF. The variable domain in full, with the rest retrieved from reference TRBV29-1 and TRBJ1-2, is SAVISQKPSRDICQRGTSLTIQCQVDSQVTMMFWYRQQPGQSLTLIATANQGSEATYESGFVIDKFPISRPNLTFSTLTVSNMSPEDSSIYLCSVEDAQGRTYGYTFGSGTRLTVV.

The chain has TRBV4-2 and TRBJ1-4, with 9 bases matching TRBD1. Germline V lookup: CDR1 LGHNA, CDR2 YNFKEQ. The CDR3 contains 16 residues. V shed 3 bases, J shed 5 bases, and the junction held 7 bases outside the gene matches. CDR3 in amino acids: CASSHSQTGGNEKLFF. The CDR3 coding sequence is TGTGCCAGCAGCCATAGCCAGACAGGGGGAAATGAAAAACTGTTTTTT.

This CDR3 is CASSSSGPEAFF. The CDR3 coding sequence is TGCGCCAGCAGCTCGTCGGGCCCTGAAGCTTTCTTT. This sequence joins TRBV5-1 and TRBJ1-1; no clear D gene. CDR1 SGHRS and CDR2 YFSETQ come from the germline V gene. V lost 3 bases, J lost 6 bases, and 9 bases lay in between. The CDR3 length is 12 residues.

This clone is a singleton in its sample. The chain uses TRBV5-4 and TRBJ2-1; TRBD2 matches at 14 bases. The junction had 2 bases not matched to a gene; V was cut back by 4 bases and J by 5 bases. The CDR3 totals 15 residues. Germline V CDR1 and CDR2: SGHNT, YYREEE (reference sequence). The CDR3 nucleotides are TGTGCCAGCAGCCCGGGACTAGCGGGGGACAATGAGCAGTTCTTC. Translating gives CASSPGLAGDNEQFF.

This CDR3 is CASSEASLSYGYTF. The CDR3 DNA is TGTGCCAGCAGTGAAGCGTCCCTGAGCTATGGCTACACCTTC. The rearrangement joins TRBV6-1 to TRBJ1-2, with D hard to call. CDR3 length equals 14 residues. Trimming cost V 0 bases and J 4 bases, with 9 bases left between them. CDR1 is MNHNS and CDR2 is SASEGT in the germline V gene.

The chain carries TRBV7-3 and TRBJ2-7, with 8 bases matching TRBD2. The ends lost 0 bases at V and 2 bases at J; junction bases unmatched: 3. CDR1 SGHTA and CDR2 FQGTGA come from the germline V gene. This CDR3 is 15 amino acids long. The CDR3 region has the DNA TGTGCCAGCAGCTTAACGCCGGGAGGGCCCTACGAGCAGTACTTC. Translated: CASSLTPGGPYEQYF.

This clone appeared a single time. The chain recombines TRBV21-1 with TRBJ1-3; the DNA was not compared with TRBD1, the D call given in the table. TRBV21-1 is reported as a pseudogene. The CDR3 totals 20 residues. The CDR3 nucleotides are TGTGCCAGCAGCAAGTTCTCAGGGCCCAGACAGGGCCCAACCGGAAACACCATATATTTT. Translating it yields CASSKFSGPRQGPTGNTIYF.

The rearrangement joins TRBV7-9 to TRBJ1-2, with D tentatively TRBD1 (6 bases). The CDR3 loop spans 14 amino acids. V lost 4 bases to trimming and J lost 1 base, with 10 bases between them. Germline CDR1 reads SEHNR; CDR2 reads FQNEAQ (reference sequence). CDR3 bases: TGTGCCAGCAGCTGGGACAACCGTAACTATGGCTACACCTTC. This codes for CASSWDNRNYGYTF.

This clone was picked up one time. The chain joins TRBV19 to TRBJ2-1, with 10 bases that match TRBD2. The CDR3 has 16 residues. V lost 1 base and J lost 7; bases outside the gene matches: 7. In germline, CDR1 is LNHDA, CDR2 SQIVND (reference sequence). CDR3 sequence: CASSIGRLAGANEQFF. CDR3 sequence (DNA): TGTGCCAGTAGTATAGGGCGGCTAGCGGGAGCAAATGAGCAGTTCTTC.

The chain links TRBV6-5 to TRBJ2-7; D is uncertain. Trimming pared 2 bases from V and 6 bases from J, leaving 20 bases between. Germline V lookup: CDR1 MNHEY, CDR2 SVGAGI. The CDR3 extends over 16 amino acids. The CDR3 loop reads CASSYNSLSAATEQYF. The CDR3 DNA sequence: TGTGCCAGCAGTTACAATTCTTTAAGCGCCGCTACCGAGCAGTACTTC.